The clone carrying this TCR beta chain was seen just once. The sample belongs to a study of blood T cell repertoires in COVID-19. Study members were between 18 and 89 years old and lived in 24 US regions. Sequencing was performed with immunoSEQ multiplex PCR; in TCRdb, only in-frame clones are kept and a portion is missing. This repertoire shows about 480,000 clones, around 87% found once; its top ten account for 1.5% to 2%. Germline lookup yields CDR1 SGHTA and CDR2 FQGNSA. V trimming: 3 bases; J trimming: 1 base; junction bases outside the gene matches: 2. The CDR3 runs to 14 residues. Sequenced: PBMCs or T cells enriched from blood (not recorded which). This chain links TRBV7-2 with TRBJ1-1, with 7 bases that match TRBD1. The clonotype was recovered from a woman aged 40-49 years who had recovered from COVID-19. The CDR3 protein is CASSFGTANTEAFF. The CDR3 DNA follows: TGTGCCAGCAGCTTCGGGACAGCGAACACTGAAGCTTTCTTT.